This T cell receptor beta chain came from a study of T cell repertoires in cytomegalovirus infection. Looking at the study overall: It can be stated that public TCR beta signatures indicated CMV infection as well as a matching HLA type.

Whole-study results and caveats: Ex vivo, HLA-C-restricted CMV-specific TCR beta clonotypes prevailed over the rest of the response.

Each CDR3 protein is one row after TCRdb ran MiXCR on the reads. The sample lists roughly 130,000 distinct CDR3 sequences; roughly 9% were seen once. Germline V gene lookup returns CDR1 SGHTA and CDR2 FQGNSA. The CDR3 consists of 16 residues. Many counts were recorded for this clonotype. The antigen is not known. A read error may produce the germline difference seen at one junction end. The chain joins TRBV7-2 to TRBJ2-1; TRBD2 agrees at 9 bases. Sequencing was performed on PBMCs. This clonotype was obtained from a human donor in good health (CMV status not recorded). Some clones in this sample may be carry-over from other donors' samples. CDR3 sequence (DNA): TGTGCCAGCAGCTTAGAGGCGGGGGGGCCGTACACTGAGCAGTTCTTC. It yields the protein CASSLEAGGPYTEQFF.